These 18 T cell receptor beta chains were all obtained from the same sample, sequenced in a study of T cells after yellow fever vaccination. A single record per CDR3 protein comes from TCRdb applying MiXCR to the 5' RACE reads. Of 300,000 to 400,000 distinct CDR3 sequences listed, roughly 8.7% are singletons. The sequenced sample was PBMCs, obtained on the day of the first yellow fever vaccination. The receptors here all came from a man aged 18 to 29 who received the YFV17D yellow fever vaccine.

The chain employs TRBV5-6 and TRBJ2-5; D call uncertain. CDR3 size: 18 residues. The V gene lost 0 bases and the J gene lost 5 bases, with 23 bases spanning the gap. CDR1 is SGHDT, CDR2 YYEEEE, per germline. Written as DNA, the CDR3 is TGTGCCAGCAGCTTGGTTATAGGAGATTTTGTGGGCCGGGAGACCCAGTACTTC. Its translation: CASSLVIGDFVGRETQYF.

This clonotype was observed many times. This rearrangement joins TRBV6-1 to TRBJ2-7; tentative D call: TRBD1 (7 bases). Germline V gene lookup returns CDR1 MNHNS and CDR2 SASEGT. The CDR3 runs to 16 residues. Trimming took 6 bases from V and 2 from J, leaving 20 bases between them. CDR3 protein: CASRRSGDSLTYEQYF. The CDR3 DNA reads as TGTGCCAGCAGGAGGTCGGGGGACAGTCTTACCTACGAGCAGTACTTC.

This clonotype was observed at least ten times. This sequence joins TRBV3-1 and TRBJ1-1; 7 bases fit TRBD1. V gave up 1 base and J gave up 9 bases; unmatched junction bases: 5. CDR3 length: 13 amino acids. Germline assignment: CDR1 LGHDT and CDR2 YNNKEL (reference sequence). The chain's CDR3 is CASSQAPGQQAFF. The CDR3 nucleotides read TGTGCCAGCAGCCAAGCACCGGGACAGCAAGCTTTCTTT.

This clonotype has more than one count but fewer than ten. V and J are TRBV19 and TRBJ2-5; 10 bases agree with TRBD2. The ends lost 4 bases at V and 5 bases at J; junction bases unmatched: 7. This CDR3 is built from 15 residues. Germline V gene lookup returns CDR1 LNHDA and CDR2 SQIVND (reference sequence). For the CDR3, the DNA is TGTGCCAGTAGTAAGGCTGGACTAGCGGCGGAGACCCAGTACTTC. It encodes CASSKAGLAAETQYF.

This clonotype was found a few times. The CDR3 coding sequence is TGTGCCAGTCACCGACAGTTGGACGCCTACGAGCAGTACTTC. It specifies CASHRQLDAYEQYF. The chain carries TRBV6-2 or TRBV6-3 and TRBJ2-7; D perhaps matches TRBD1 (5 bases). There are 14 residues in the CDR3. Trimming took off 9 bases at V and 2 bases at J, with 17 bases between the two ends. CDR1 MNHEY and CDR2 SVGEGT come from the germline V gene.

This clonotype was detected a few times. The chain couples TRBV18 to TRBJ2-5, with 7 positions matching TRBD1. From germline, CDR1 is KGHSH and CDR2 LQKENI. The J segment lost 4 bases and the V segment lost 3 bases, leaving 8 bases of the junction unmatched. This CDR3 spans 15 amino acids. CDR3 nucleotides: TGTGCCAGCTCACCCCTGACAGGGTTGGGAGAGACCCAGTACTTC. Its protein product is CASSPLTGLGETQYF.

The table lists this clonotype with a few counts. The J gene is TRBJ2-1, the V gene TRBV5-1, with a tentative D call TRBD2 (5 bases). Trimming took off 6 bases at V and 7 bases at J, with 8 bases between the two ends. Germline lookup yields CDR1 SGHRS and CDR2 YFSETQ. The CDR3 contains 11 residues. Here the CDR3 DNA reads TGCGCCAGCATACTAGGAAATGAGCAGTTCTTC. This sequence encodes CASILGNEQFF.

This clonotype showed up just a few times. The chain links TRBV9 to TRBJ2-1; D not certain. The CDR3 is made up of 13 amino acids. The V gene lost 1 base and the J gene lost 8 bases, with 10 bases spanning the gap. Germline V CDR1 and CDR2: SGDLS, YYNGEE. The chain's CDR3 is CASSVNPWDEQFF. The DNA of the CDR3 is TGTGCCAGCAGCGTAAATCCTTGGGATGAGCAGTTCTTC.

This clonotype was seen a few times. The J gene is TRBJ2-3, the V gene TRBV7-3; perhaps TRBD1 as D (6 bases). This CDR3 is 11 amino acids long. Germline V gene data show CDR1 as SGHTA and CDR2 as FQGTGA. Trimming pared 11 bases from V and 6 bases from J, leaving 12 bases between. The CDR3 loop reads CAVGQGDTQYF. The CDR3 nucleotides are TGTGCCGTCGGGCAGGGGGATACGCAGTATTTT.

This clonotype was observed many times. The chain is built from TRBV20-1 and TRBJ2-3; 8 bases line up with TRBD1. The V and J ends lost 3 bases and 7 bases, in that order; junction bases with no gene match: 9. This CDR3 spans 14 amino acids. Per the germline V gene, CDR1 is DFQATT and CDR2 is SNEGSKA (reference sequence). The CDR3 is CSARLRGQGNTQYF. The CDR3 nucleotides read TGCAGTGCTAGGCTCAGGGGGCAAGGAAATACGCAGTATTTT.

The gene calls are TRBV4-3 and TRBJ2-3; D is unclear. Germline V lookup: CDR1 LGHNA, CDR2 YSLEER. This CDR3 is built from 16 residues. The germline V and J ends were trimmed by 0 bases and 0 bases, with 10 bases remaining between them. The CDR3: CASSQENPWSTDTQYF. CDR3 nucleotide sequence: TGCGCCAGCAGCCAAGAGAACCCCTGGAGCACAGATACGCAGTATTTT.

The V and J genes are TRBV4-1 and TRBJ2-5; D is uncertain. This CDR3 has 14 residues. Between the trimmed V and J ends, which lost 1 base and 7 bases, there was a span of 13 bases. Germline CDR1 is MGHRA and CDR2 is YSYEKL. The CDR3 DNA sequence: TGCGCCAGCAGCCAAGGCACATCCGTTGGGACCCAGTACTTC. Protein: CASSQGTSVGTQYF.

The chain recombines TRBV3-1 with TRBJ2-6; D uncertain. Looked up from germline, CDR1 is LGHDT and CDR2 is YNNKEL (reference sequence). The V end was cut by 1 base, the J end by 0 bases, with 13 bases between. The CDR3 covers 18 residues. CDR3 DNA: TGTGCCAGCAGCCAAGGGGTCAGGAGAAGCTCTGGGGCCAACGTCCTGACTTTC. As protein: CASSQGVRRSSGANVLTF.

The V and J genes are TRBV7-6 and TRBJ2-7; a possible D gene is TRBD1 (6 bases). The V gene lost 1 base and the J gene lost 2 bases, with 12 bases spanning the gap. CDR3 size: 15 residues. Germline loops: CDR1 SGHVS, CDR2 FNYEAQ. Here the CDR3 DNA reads TGTGCCAGCAGCTTAGACCAGGGGTTTACCTACGAGCAGTACGTC. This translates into CASSLDQGFTYEQYV.

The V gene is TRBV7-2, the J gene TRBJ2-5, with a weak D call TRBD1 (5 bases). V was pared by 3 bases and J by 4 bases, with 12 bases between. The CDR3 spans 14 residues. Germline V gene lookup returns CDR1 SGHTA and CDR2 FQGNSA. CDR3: CASSLRTQAETQYF. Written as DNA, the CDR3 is TGTGCCAGCAGCTTGAGGACACAGGCAGAGACCCAGTACTTC.

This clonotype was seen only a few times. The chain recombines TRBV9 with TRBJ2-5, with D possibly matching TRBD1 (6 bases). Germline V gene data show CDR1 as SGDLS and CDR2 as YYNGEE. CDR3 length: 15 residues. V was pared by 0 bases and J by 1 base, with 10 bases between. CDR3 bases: TGTGCCAGCAGCGTAGCCCCGGACAGCCAAGAGACCCAGTACTTC. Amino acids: CASSVAPDSQETQYF.

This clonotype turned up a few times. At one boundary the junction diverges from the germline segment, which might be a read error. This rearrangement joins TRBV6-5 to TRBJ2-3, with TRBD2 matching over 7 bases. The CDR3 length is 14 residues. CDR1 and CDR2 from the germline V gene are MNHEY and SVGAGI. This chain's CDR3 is CASSYETSRDTQYF. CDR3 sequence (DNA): TGTGCCAGCAGTTACGAGACTAGCAGAGATACGCAGTATTTT.

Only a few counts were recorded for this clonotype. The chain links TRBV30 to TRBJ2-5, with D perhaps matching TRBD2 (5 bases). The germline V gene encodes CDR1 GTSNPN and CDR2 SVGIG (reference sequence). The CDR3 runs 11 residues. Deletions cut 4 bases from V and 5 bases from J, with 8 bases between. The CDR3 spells CAWTSRETQYF. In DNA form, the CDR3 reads TGTGCCTGGACTAGCAGGGAGACCCAGTACTTC.